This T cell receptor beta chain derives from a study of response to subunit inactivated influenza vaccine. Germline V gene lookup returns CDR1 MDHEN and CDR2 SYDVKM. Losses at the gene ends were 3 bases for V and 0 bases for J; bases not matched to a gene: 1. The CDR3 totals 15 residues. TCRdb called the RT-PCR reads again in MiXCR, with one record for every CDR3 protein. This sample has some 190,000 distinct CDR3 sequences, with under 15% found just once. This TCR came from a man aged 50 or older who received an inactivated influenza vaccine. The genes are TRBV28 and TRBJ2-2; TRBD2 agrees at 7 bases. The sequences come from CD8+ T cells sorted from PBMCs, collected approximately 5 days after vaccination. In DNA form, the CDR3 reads TGTGCCAGCAGTTTTCTAGCGGCGAACACCGGGGAGCTGTTTTTT. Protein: CASSFLAANTGELFF.